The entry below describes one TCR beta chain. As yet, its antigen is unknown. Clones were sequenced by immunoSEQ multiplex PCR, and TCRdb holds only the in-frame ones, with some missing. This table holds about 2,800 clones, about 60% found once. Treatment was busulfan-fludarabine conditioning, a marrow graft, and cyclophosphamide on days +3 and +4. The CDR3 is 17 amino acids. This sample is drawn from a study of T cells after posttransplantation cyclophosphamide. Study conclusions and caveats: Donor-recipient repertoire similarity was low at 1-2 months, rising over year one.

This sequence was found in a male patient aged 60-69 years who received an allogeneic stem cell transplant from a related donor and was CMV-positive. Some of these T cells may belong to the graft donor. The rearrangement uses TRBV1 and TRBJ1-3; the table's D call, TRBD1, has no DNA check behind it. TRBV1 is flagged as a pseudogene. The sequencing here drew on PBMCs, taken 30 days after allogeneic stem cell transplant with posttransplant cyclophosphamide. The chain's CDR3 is CTSSQDFKGFSGNTIYF. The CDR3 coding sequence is TGCACCAGCAGCCAAGATTTCAAGGGGTTTAGTGGAAACACCATATATTTT.